The present T cell receptor (beta chain) was sequenced within a study of OX40 agonist ivuxolimab in advanced cancers. At the level of the study: Clinicians treated patients with ivuxolimab, an agonistic anti-OX40 (CD134) antibody.

Profiled with immunoSEQ multiplex PCR; TCRdb holds only in-frame clones, not every one. The table records 80,000 to 95,000 clones, approximately 90% of them present only once. The study, taken as a whole, reports: The mean number of expanded clones was higher in CD8+ T cells than in CD4+. CD4+ and CD8+ blood T cells expanded clonally by week 6 at 0.1 to 3.0 mg/kg.

Trimming removed 3 bases from V and 4 bases from J, with 18 bases in between. The CDR3 is made up of 15 amino acids. Germline V gives CDR1 SQVTM, CDR2 ANQGSEA. On this clone itself: Its antigen is not known.

The chain has TRBV29-1 and TRBJ1-2; the D gene is possibly TRBD1 (6 bases). The sequence came from an adult with an advanced solid tumor such as melanoma, head and neck, liver or kidney cancer. The sequencing used CD4+ or CD8+ T cells sorted from blood, collected in a trial of the OX40 agonist ivuxolimab. The CDR3 DNA follows: TGCAGCGTTGAGGAGCACCCAGGGGCCGGCTATGGCTACACCTTC. Translation: CSVEEHPGAGYGYTF.